This TCR beta chain stems from a study of lymphopenia after photon versus proton radiotherapy (dated by TCRdb to about 2019). Study-level background: Photon and proton radiation therapy were compared by the study for their immunological effects in patients with gastrointestinal tumors who developed high-grade lymphopenia. The cohort included approximately 22 patients with gastrointestinal tumors who developed lymphopenia after receiving either photon or proton therapy. The goal of the study was to characterize the differences between the two radiation modalities in how they affect the immune system. Study-level results and caveats: Across the cohort, an inverse correlation was found between a larger post-nadir drop in TCR diversity and overall survival time among patients who died. The authors looked at the survival association only in patients who died, and they framed better survival with proton therapy as a possibility rather than a demonstrated result. Once the lymphocyte count had reached its nadir, the repertoires of photon-treated patients showed oligoclonal expansion, particularly of CD8+ Temra cells, and this expansion drove the decline in diversity. Proton-treated patients stayed relatively stable during treatment, while photon-treated patients lost naive T cells and TCR diversity and gained effector/memory populations.

Remarks on this clone: There is no known antigen for this receptor. No quality values exist for individual bases; no much larger clone is one base distant.

CDR1 SGDLS and CDR2 YYNGEE are derived from the germline V gene. For this chain, trimming is 1 base at the V end and 5 bases at the J end, and the number of junction bases without a gene match is 21. From cysteine to phenylalanine, the CDR3 is 20 amino acids long. Only the CDR3 region is kept as DNA, spanning 60 bases read in frame from base 1. The receptor library was made with the immunoSEQ multiplex PCR assay. T cell repertoires were profiled by deep sequencing of rearranged TCR beta loci, alongside multiparametric flow cytometry. The clones in this table, taken by TCRdb from immuneACCESS, are in-frame only. Not every clone is retained; where verified, under half of the shortfall comes from an unresolved V gene, and the cause of the rest is unknown. The sample includes some 30,000 clones, with over 80% observed a single time. About 53% of the sample rests with the top ten.

This sequence was found in a woman aged 55 to 70 with cholangiocarcinoma. Some clones in this sample may be carry-over from other donors' samples. The V gene is TRBV9 and the J gene is TRBJ2-5; 9 junctional bases match TRBD2. The sample was peripheral blood, taken from a patient treated with proton-based radiotherapy. The CDR3 loop reads CASSVRPGSGTSSWKETQYF. The base sequence is TGTGCCAGCAGCGTAAGACCTGGATCGGGGACTAGCAGTTGGAAGGAGACCCAGTACTTC.